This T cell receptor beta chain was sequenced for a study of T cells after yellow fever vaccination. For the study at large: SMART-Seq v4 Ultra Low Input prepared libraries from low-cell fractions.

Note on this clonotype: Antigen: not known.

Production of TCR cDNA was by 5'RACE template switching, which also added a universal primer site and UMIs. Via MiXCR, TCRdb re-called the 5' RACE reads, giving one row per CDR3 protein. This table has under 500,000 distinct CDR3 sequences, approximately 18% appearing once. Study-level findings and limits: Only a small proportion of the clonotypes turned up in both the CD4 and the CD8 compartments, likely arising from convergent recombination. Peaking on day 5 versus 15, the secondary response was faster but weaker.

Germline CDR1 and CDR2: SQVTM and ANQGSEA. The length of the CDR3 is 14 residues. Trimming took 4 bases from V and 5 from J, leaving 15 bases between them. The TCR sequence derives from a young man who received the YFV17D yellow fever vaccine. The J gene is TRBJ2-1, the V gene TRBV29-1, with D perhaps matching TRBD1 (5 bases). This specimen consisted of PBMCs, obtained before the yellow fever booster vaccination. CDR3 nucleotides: TGCAGCGTTGTGGAAGGGGCTGCGAACAATGAGCAGTTCTTC. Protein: CSVVEGAANNEQFF.